This T cell receptor (beta chain) was identified in a study of blood T cell repertoires in COVID-19. Study-wide background: Italy, Spain and the United States were the sources of the convalescent and acute COVID-19 samples.

TCRdb's copy holds only in-frame clones and misses some; the assay was immunoSEQ multiplex PCR. The repertoire includes some 300,000 clones, 85% to 90% of them detected once, and 6% to 8% sits in the top ten. The sequence derives from a woman aged 45-60 years with COVID-19, enrolled during active disease. The sample comprised peripheral blood.

The CDR3: CASRPLGGGGEKLFF. The DNA of the CDR3 is TGTGCCAGCAGGCCCTTGGGGGGCGGGGGTGAAAAACTGTTTTTT. This chain links TRBV27 with TRBJ1-4; D might be TRBD1 (6 bases). Germline lookup yields CDR1 MNHEY and CDR2 SMNVEV (reference sequence). CDR3 length: 15 residues. Trimming cost V 6 bases and J 7 bases, with 18 bases left between them.